This T cell receptor beta chain was found in a study of blood T cell repertoires in COVID-19. In the study overall: The United States, Italy and Spain were the sources of the acute and convalescent COVID-19 samples. Nucleic acid was either cDNA or gDNA, and it came from T cells, B-cell-depleted T cells, or PBMCs.

Germline V lookup: CDR1 MNHEY, CDR2 SVGAGI. The CDR3 loop spans 12 amino acids. The V end lost 5 bases, the J end lost 8 bases, and 9 bases lay between the germline ends. Original data processing: Reference gene primer amplification yielded estimated nucleated cell counts. The method was immunoSEQ multiplex PCR; TCRdb's version includes in-frame clones alone and lacks a portion of them. Clonal size and the V and J genes are those of that table, whereas D and trimming came from the DNA. The sample lists about 260,000 clones; over 65% were seen once. V gene TRBV6-5 combines with J gene TRBJ1-4; D gene unclear. The sequence was collected from a man in his 60s who had recovered from COVID-19. What was sequenced was peripheral blood. The CDR3 here is CASSNPGEKLFF. DNA of the CDR3: TGTGCCAGCAGTAACCCAGGAGAAAAACTGTTTTTT.